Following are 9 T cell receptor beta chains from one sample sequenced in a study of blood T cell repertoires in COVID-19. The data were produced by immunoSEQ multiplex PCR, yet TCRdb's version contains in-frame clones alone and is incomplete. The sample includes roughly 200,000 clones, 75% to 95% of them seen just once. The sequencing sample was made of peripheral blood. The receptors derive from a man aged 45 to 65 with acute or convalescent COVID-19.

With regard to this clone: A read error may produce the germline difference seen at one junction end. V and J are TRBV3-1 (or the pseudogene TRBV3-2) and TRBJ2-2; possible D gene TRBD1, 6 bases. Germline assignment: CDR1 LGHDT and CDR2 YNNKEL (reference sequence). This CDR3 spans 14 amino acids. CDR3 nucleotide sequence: TGTGCCAGCAACCAACTAGGGGGAACCGGGGAGCTGTTTTTT. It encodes CASNQLGGTGELFF.

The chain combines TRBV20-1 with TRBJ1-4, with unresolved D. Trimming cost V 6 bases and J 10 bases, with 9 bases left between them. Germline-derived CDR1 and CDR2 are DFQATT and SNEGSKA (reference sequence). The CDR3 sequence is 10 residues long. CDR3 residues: CSAPSGKLFF. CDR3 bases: TGCAGTGCCCCGTCCGGAAAACTGTTTTTT.

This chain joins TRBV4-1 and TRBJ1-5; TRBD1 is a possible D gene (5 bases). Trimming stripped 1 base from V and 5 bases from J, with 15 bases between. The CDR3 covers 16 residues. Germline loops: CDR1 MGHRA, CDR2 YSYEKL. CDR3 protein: CASSQATALQYQPQHF. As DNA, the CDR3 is TGCGCCAGCAGCCAAGCGACAGCCCTCCAGTATCAGCCCCAGCATTTT.

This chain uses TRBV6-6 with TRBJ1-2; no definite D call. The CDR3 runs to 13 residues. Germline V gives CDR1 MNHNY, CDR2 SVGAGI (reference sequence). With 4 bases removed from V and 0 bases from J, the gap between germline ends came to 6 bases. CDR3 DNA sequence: TGTGCCAGCAGTTCGGTAGCTAACTATGGCTACACCTTC. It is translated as CASSSVANYGYTF.

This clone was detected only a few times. The CDR3 sequence: CASSSHSGGYGYTF. In nucleotides, the CDR3 is TGTGCCAGCAGCTCGCACTCAGGGGGATATGGCTACACCTTC. V and J are TRBV7-2 and TRBJ1-2, with 7 bases lining up with TRBD1. Germline V lookup: CDR1 SGHTA, CDR2 FQGNSA. This CDR3 comprises 14 residues. V trimming: 4 bases; J trimming: 5 bases; junction bases outside the gene matches: 7. The complete variable domain, with remaining parts taken from reference TRBV7-2 and TRBJ1-2, reads GAGVSQSPSNKVTEKGKDVELRCDPISGHTALYWYRQSLGQGLEFLIYFQGNSAPDKSGLPSDRFSAERTGGSVSTLTIQRTQQEDSAVYLCASSSHSGGYGYTFGSGTRLTVV.

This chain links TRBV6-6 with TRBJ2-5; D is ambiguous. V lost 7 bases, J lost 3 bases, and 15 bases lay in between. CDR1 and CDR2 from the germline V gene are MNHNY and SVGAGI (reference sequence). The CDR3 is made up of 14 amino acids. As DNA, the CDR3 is TGTGCCAGCACCCAACTCGGTTTAGAAGAGACCCAGTACTTC. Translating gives CASTQLGLEETQYF.

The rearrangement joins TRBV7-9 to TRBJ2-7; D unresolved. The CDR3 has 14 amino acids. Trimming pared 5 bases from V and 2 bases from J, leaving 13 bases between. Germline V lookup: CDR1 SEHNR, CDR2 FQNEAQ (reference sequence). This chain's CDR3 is CASSPDNRPYEQYV. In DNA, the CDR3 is TGTGCCAGCAGCCCCGACAACCGTCCCTACGAGCAGTACGTC.

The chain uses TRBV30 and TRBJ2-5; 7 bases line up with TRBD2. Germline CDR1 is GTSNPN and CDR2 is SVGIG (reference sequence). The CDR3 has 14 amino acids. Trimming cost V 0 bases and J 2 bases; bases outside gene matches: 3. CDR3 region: CAWSVGLVQETQYF. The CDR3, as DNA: TGTGCCTGGAGTGTAGGACTAGTTCAAGAGACCCAGTACTTC.

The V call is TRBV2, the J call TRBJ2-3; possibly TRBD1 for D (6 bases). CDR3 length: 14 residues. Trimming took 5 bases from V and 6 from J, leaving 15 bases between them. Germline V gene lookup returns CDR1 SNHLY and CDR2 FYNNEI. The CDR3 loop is CASSQGPESDTQYF. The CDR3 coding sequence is TGTGCCAGCAGTCAGGGGCCGGAATCCGATACGCAGTATTTT.